Listed below are T cell receptor beta chains from one sample, sequenced in a study of human T cells and chemical hapten exposure. TCRdb reprocessed the RACE reads via MiXCR and lists one record per CDR3 protein. The table lists tens of thousands of distinct CDR3 sequences, around 12% of them singletons. The material sequenced was whole blood, taken in connection with sensitization to the hapten diphenylcyclopropenone (DPC). The receptors here all came from a man aged 25-45 years with alopecia areata. Some clones in this sample may be carry-over from other donors' samples. Both conserved end residues are part of each CDR3. D genes are given only for firm matches. Only part of the rows carry a size: once, few, many, or a class if the clone is expanded.

TRBD1 TRBJ1-1 few TRBV4-3 CASSQVDWRDRESNTEAFF TGCGCCAGCAGCCAAGTTGACTGGAGGGACAGGGAGTCGAACACTGAAGCTTTCTTT
. TRBJ2-6 few TRBV4-3 CASSQVYSGANVLTF TGCGCCAGCAGCCAAGTCTACTCTGGGGCCAACGTCCTGACTTTC
. TRBJ1-2 . TRBV28 CASSSLSTGYTF TGTGCCAGCAGTTCCCTATCGACGGGCTACACCTTC
. TRBJ1-2 . TRBV28 CASSTIQEFNTF TGTGCCAGCAGTACGATACAAGAGTTCAACACCTTC
TRBD1 TRBJ2-1 many TRBV24-1 CATSIGQGTYNEQFF TGTGCCACCAGTATCGGACAGGGGACTTACAATGAGCAGTTCTTC
. TRBJ1-5 . TRBV10-3 CATRGKRDGNQPQHF TGTGCCACCCGGGGAAAAAGGGATGGCAATCAGCCCCAGCATTTT
TRBD1 TRBJ1-2 . TRBV20-1 CSASRDRVGYTF TGCAGTGCTTCCCGGGACAGGGTTGGCTACACCTTC
. TRBJ2-2 . TRBV20-1 CGLRRDTGELFF TGCGGCCTCCGGAGGGACACCGGGGAGCTGTTTTTT
. TRBJ1-1 . TRBV29-1 CSAEANTEAFF TGCAGCGCTGAGGCCAACACTGAAGCTTTCTTT
TRBD1 TRBJ2-3 . TRBV9 CASSVSEGAHTDTQYF TGTGCCAGCAGCGTGTCCGAGGGGGCGCACACAGATACGCAGTATTTT
. TRBJ1-4 few TRBV28 CASRRGTGEKLFF TGTGCCAGCAGGAGAGGGACTGGCGAAAAACTGTTTTTT
. TRBJ2-2 . TRBV24-1 CATMGQPNTGELFF TGTGCCACCATGGGACAACCGAACACCGGGGAGCTGTTTTTT
. TRBJ1-5 few TRBV20-1 CSARGGADSNQPQHF TGCAGTGCTAGAGGGGGGGCAGATAGCAATCAGCCCCAGCATTTT
. TRBJ1-4 many TRBV4-1 CASSQDKGEKLFF TGCGCCAGCAGCCAAGATAAGGGGGAAAAACTGTTTTTT
TRBD1 TRBJ2-7 few TRBV5-6 CASTPGQNSYEQYF TGTGCCAGCACCCCGGGACAGAACTCCTACGAGCAGTACTTC
TRBD2 TRBJ2-7 many TRBV7-3 CASSLDPGLAGGYPIYEQYF TGTGCCAGCAGCTTAGATCCGGGACTAGCGGGGGGCTACCCCATCTACGAGCAGTACTTC
TRBD2 TRBJ2-3 many TRBV11-2 CASSERTSGGAFTDTQYF TGTGCCAGCAGCGAACGGACTAGCGGGGGGGCTTTCACAGATACGCAGTATTTT
. TRBJ1-3 few TRBV5-8 CASRIRRTTGNTIYF TGTGCCAGCAGGATCCGCCGGACAACTGGAAACACCATATATTTT
. TRBJ1-1 few TRBV4-1 CAAPGSFARMNTEAFF TGCGCCGCGCCCGGCAGTTTTGCCCGGATGAACACTGAAGCTTTCTTT
TRBD2 TRBJ2-3 many TRBV27 CASRLLAGGNTDTQYF TGTGCCAGCAGATTACTAGCGGGGGGAAACACAGATACGCAGTATTTT
TRBD2 TRBJ2-5 many TRBV15 CATSGQRGGGETQYF TGTGCCACCAGCGGCCAGCGGGGGGGCGGAGAGACCCAGTACTTC
. TRBJ2-3 . TRBV29-1 CSVEDQRGTDTQYF TGCAGCGTTGAAGATCAGCGGGGCACAGATACGCAGTATTTT
. TRBJ2-3 . TRBV18 CASSPSKVGRWTDTQYF TGTGCCAGCTCACCATCGAAGGTGGGGCGGTGGACAGATACGCAGTATTTT
TRBD1 TRBJ2-7 many TRBV20-1 CSARGDRGYEQYF TGCAGTGCTAGAGGGGACAGGGGCTACGAGCAGTACTTC
TRBD1 TRBJ1-1 . TRBV7-2 CASRPRGTERSEAFF TGTGCCAGCAGACCCCGGGGGACAGAGCGGAGTGAAGCTTTCTTT
. TRBJ2-4 . TRBV7-2 CASSPGGGYAKNIQYF TGTGCCAGCAGCCCCGGGGGCGGGTATGCCAAAAACATTCAGTACTTC
. TRBJ2-1 . TRBV7-9 CASSTYNEQFF TGTGCCAGCAGCACGTACAATGAGCAGTTCTTC
. TRBJ2-5 . TRBV7-9 CASTLQETQYF TGTGCCAGCACCCTCCAAGAGACCCAGTACTTC
. TRBJ2-1 . TRBV7-9 CASSLVGTFNEQFF TGTGCCAGCAGCTTAGTGGGTACTTTCAATGAGCAGTTCTTC
TRBD1 TRBJ1-5 few TRBV28 CASGTGGDSNQPQHF TGTGCCAGCGGGACAGGGGGTGATAGCAATCAGCCCCAGCATTTT
. TRBJ1-5 few TRBV2 CASRNYSNQPQHF TGTGCCAGCAGAAATTATAGCAATCAGCCCCAGCATTTT
. TRBJ1-1 . TRBV30 CAWSVRGIRTEAFF TGTGCCTGGAGTGTACGGGGGATAAGGACTGAAGCTTTCTTT
TRBD1 TRBJ1-6 many TRBV5-1 CASSPGTGNNSPLHF TGCGCCAGCAGTCCCGGGACAGGGAATAATTCACCCCTCCACTTT
. TRBJ2-2 . TRBV20-1 CSARASLAGELFF TGCAGTGCTAGAGCCTCTTTGGCCGGGGAGCTGTTTTTT
. TRBJ1-1 few TRBV2 CASSEAENTEAFF TGTGCCAGCAGTGAAGCGGAGAACACTGAAGCTTTCTTT
TRBD1 TRBJ1-1 few TRBV5-1 CASSLAGTAGTEAFF TGCGCCAGCAGCTTGGCCGGGACAGCAGGCACTGAAGCTTTCTTT
. TRBJ2-1 many TRBV13 CASSLVLDKYNEQFF TGTGCCAGCAGCTTAGTACTAGATAAGTACAATGAGCAGTTCTTC
. TRBJ2-7 . TRBV19 CASSTADRATYEQYF TGTGCCAGTAGTACGGCGGACAGAGCCACCTACGAGCAGTACTTC
. TRBJ2-3 few TRBV18 CASSPATPVRDTQYF TGTGCCAGCTCACCAGCGACCCCTGTAAGAGATACGCAGTATTTT
. TRBJ2-3 many TRBV5-1 CASSLGGSSTDTQYF TGCGCCAGCAGCTTAGGGGGTTCTAGCACAGATACGCAGTATTTT
TRBD2 TRBJ2-5 . TRBV18 CASSPGLAGETQYF TGTGCCAGCTCACCCGGACTAGCGGGGGAGACCCAGTACTTC
. TRBJ2-5 . TRBV12-3/TRBV12-4 CASSLRLSETQYF TGTGCCAGCAGTTTAAGACTATCAGAGACCCAGTACTTC
TRBD2 TRBJ2-7 few TRBV5-1 CASSFRGDSTYEQYF TGCGCCAGCAGCTTTCGGGGGGACTCCACCTACGAGCAGTACTTC
. TRBJ2-7 many TRBV30 CAWSFGLTYEQYF TGTGCCTGGAGTTTCGGACTGACCTACGAGCAGTACTTC
. TRBJ2-7 few TRBV6-1 CASTRDKYEQYF TGTGCCAGCACCAGGGACAAATACGAGCAGTACTTC
. TRBJ2-1 . TRBV9 CASSVDPSYNEQFF TGTGCCAGCAGCGTAGACCCATCCTACAATGAGCAGTTCTTC
. TRBJ2-7 few TRBV29-1 CSVGITYEQYF TGCAGCGTGGGGATAACCTACGAGCAGTACTTC
. TRBJ2-7 . TRBV5-1 CASSPPTGTSYEQYF TGCGCCAGCAGCCCCCCTACGGGGACCTCCTACGAGCAGTACTTC
. TRBJ1-6 . TRBV28 CASDSHNSPLHF TGTGCCAGCGACAGCCATAATTCACCCCTCCACTTT
. TRBJ1-6 many TRBV20-1 CSARPGAKNSPLHF TGCAGTGCTAGGCCAGGGGCAAAGAATTCACCCCTCCACTTT
TRBD1 TRBJ1-2 . TRBV27 CASSFRTGEGYTF TGTGCCAGCAGTTTCCGGACAGGGGAAGGCTACACCTTC
TRBD2 TRBJ2-7 many TRBV20-1 CSAPGAGGLYEQYF TGCAGTGCTCCCGGGGCGGGGGGCCTTTACGAGCAGTACTTC
TRBD1 TRBJ1-6 many TRBV20-1 CSVADRENSPLHF TGCAGTGTCGCGGACAGGGAAAATTCACCCCTCCACTTT
TRBD1 TRBJ1-1 many TRBV7-6 CASSQQGDYGTEAFF TGTGCCAGCAGCCAACAGGGGGATTATGGCACTGAAGCTTTCTTT
. TRBJ2-7 many TRBV7-8 CASSSGPGEAYEQYF TGTGCCAGCAGCTCAGGTCCAGGGGAGGCCTACGAGCAGTACTTC